The 6 T cell receptor beta chains given below trace back to one sample, sequenced in a study of T cells in localized non-small cell lung cancer. Sequenced by immunoSEQ multiplex PCR; TCRdb stores in-frame clones only, minus some. This table has tens of thousands of clones, roughly 80% appearing once. The specimen comprised PBMCs, sampled before any cancer treatment. Receptor source: a man aged 40 to 70 with stage II lung adenocarcinoma.

The CDR3 coding sequence is TGTGCCAGCAGCCAACATCAGGGAGACACTGAAGCTTTCTTT. This translates into CASSQHQGDTEAFF. The chain has TRBV14 and TRBJ1-1, with a possible D match to TRBD1 (5 bases). Trimming left V 2 bases short and J 3 bases short, with 10 bases between. CDR1 and CDR2 from the germline V gene are SGHDN and FVKESK. The CDR3 contains 14 residues.

The table lists this clone with a count of one. The chain joins TRBV30 to TRBJ1-2; 7 nucleotides match TRBD1. This CDR3 spans 13 amino acids. V was clipped by 6 bases and J by 2 bases; unmatched bases: 6. The germline gives CDR1 GTSNPN, CDR2 SVGIG (reference sequence). CDR3 residues: CACWRGLNYGYTF. The CDR3 DNA sequence: TGTGCCTGCTGGAGGGGGCTGAACTATGGCTACACCTTC.

This chain uses TRBV6-1 with TRBJ1-5; no definite D call. CDR3 length equals 14 residues. Germline V gene sequence: CDR1 MNHNS, CDR2 SASEGT. V shed 7 bases and J shed 2 bases, with 12 bases lying between them. CDR3 in DNA: TGTGCCAGCACCCCCTTCGGGGGCAATCAGCCCCAGCATTTT. Translated, it gives CASTPFGGNQPQHF.

The gene calls are TRBV12-5 and TRBJ2-7; 7 bases agree with TRBD1. This CDR3 is 15 amino acids long. V shed 1 base, J shed 2 bases, and the junction held 5 bases outside the gene matches. From germline, CDR1 is LGHNT and CDR2 FRNRAP. The CDR3 coding sequence is TGTGCTAGTGGTTTGGGGACAGGTGCCGCCTACGAGCAGTACTTC. It yields the protein CASGLGTGAAYEQYF.

The chain employs TRBV23-1 and TRBJ1-2; TRBD1 matches at 10 bases. TRBV23-1 is designated an ORF whose function remains uncertain. This CDR3 is 15 amino acids long. Trimming removed 0 bases from V and 5 bases from J; junction bases left unmatched: 3. The CDR3 region is CASSQSGTGVYGYTF. The DNA of the CDR3 is TGCGCCAGCAGTCAATCGGGGACAGGGGTTTATGGCTACACCTTC.

The rearrangement joins TRBV4-2 to TRBJ2-7, with TRBD1 matching 8 bases. The germline CDR1 and CDR2 sequences are LGHNA and YNFKEQ. There are 14 residues in the CDR3. With V trimmed by 4 bases and J by 5 bases, 7 bases remained unmatched. The CDR3 coding sequence is TGTGCCAGCAGCCTGGACAGGGAATTAGACGAGCAGTACTTC. It is translated as CASSLDRELDEQYF.